This T cell receptor (beta chain) was recorded in a study of T cells after yellow fever vaccination. The overall study: Preparation used SMART-Seq v4 Ultra Low Input for the low-cell-number fractions.

The CDR3 loop spans 12 amino acids. In germline, CDR1 is SGHAT, CDR2 FQNNGV. Between the trimmed V and J ends, which lost 5 bases and 10 bases, there was a span of 14 bases. Production of TCR cDNA was by 5'RACE template switching, which also added a universal primer site and UMIs. From the 5' RACE reads, TCRdb called clonotypes with MiXCR, one entry per CDR3 protein. In the table there are roughly 340,000 distinct CDR3 sequences, 7.5% to 9% of which are singletons. General study points: Across the CD4 and CD8 compartments, a small share of clonotypes was present in both.

Concerning this clonotype itself: Antigen unknown.

The clonotype was recovered from a man aged 18 to 35 who received the YFV17D yellow fever vaccine. Here the sequenced sample was PBMCs, taken on the day of the first yellow fever vaccination. V is TRBV11-2 and J is TRBJ1-1, with D possibly matching TRBD1 (5 bases). CDR3 sequence reads: CASSQSAGGAFF. In DNA, the CDR3 is TGTGCCAGCAGCCAGAGCGCGGGGGGAGCTTTCTTT. Full variable domain (remainder filled in from reference TRBV11-2 and TRBJ1-1): EAGVAQSPRYKIIEKRQSVAFWCNPISGHATLYWYQQILGQGPKLLIQFQNNGVVDDSQLPKDRFSAERLKGVDSTLKIQPAKLEDSAVYLCASSQSAGGAFFGQGTRLTVV.